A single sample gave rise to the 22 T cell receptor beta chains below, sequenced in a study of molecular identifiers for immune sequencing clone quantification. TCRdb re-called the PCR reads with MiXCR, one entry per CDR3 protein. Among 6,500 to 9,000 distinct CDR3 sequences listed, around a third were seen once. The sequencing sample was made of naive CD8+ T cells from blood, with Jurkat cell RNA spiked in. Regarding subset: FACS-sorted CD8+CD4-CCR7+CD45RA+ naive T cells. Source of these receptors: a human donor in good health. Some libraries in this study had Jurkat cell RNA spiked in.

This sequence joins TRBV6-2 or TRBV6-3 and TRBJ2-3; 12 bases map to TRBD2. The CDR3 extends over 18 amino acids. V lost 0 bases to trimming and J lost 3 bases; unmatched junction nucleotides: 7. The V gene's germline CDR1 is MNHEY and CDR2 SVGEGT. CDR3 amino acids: CASSYSRTSGIGTDTQYF. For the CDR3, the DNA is TGTGCCAGCAGTTACTCGAGGACTAGCGGGATAGGGACAGATACGCAGTATTTT.

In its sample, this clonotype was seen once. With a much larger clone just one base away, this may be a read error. DNA of the CDR3: TGCAGCGTTGAAGATCTGAGGACCCAGTACTTC. Amino acid sequence: CSVEDLRTQYF. This chain connects TRBV29-1 to TRBJ2-5; D unclear. This CDR3 has 11 residues. Germline V lookup: CDR1 SQVTM, CDR2 ANQGSEA. The V and J ends lost 0 bases and 7 bases respectively, with 6 bases between them.

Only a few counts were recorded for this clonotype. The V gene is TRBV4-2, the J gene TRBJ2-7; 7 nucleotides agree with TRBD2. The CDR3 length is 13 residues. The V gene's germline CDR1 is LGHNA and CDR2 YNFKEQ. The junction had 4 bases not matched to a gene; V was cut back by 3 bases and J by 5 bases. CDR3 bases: TGTGCCAGCAGCCACCGGGAGGTGGACGAGCAGTACTTC. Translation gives CASSHREVDEQYF.

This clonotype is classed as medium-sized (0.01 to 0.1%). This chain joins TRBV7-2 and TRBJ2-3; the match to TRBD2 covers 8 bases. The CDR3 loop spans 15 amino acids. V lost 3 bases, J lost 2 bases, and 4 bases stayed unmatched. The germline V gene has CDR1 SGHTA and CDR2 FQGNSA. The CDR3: CASSFTSGSTDTQYF. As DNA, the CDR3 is TGTGCCAGCAGCTTTACTAGCGGCTCCACAGATACGCAGTATTTT.

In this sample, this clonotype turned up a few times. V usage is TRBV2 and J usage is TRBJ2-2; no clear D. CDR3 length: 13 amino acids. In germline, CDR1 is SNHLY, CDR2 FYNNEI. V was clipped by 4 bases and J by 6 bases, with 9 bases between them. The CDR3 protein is CASSGFGAGELFF. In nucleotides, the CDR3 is TGTGCCAGCAGTGGGTTTGGCGCCGGGGAGCTGTTTTTT.

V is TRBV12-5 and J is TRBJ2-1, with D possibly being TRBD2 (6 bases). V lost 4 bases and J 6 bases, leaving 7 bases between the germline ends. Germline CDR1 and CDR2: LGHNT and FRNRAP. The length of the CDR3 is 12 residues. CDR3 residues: CASGSGGNEQFF. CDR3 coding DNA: TGTGCTAGTGGTTCCGGGGGCAATGAGCAGTTCTTC. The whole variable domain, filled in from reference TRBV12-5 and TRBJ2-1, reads DARVTQTPRHKVTEMGQEVTMRCQPILGHNTVFWYRQTMMQGLELLAYFRNRAPLDDSGMPKDRFSAEMPDATLATLKIQPSEPRDSAVYFCASGSGGNEQFFGPGTRLTVL.

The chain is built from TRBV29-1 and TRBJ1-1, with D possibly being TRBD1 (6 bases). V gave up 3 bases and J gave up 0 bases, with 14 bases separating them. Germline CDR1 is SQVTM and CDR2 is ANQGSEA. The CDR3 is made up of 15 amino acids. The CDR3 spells CSVEGGTMMNTEAFF. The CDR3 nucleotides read TGCAGCGTTGAGGGGGGGACAATGATGAACACTGAAGCTTTCTTT.

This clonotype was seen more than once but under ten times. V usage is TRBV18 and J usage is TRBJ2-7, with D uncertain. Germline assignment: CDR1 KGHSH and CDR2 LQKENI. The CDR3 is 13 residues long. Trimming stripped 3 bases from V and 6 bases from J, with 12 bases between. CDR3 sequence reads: CASSPFGGPEQYF. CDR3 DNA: TGTGCCAGCTCACCTTTCGGTGGGCCCGAGCAGTACTTC.

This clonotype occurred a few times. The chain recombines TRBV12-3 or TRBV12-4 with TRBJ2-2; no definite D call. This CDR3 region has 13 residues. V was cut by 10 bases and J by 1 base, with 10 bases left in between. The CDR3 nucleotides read TGTGCCACCTACCAGGAGAACACCGGGGAGCTGTTTTTT. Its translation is CATYQENTGELFF.

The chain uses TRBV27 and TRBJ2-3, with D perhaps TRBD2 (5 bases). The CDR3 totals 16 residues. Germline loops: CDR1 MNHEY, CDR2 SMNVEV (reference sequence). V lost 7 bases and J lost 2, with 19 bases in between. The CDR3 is CASMWSGGSPTDTQYF. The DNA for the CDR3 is TGTGCCAGCATGTGGAGCGGAGGCTCCCCCACAGATACGCAGTATTTT.

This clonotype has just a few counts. The CDR3 region has the DNA TGTGCCAGCAGTTACGCAAGGCTAGCCGGATTGTACGAGCAGTACTTC. Translated, it gives CASSYARLAGLYEQYF. This chain uses TRBV6-5 with TRBJ2-7, with a weak D call TRBD2 (5 bases). CDR1 and CDR2 from the germline V gene are MNHEY and SVGAGI. Trimming stripped 2 bases from V and 4 bases from J, with 18 bases between. CDR3 length: 16 amino acids.

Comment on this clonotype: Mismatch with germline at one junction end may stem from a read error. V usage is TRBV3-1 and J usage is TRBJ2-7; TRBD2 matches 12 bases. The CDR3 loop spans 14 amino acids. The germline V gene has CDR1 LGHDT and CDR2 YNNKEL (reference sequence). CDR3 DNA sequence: TGTGCCGGCAGCCCGACTAGCGGGAGAGCCGAGCAGTACTTC. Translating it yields CAGSPTSGRAEQYF.

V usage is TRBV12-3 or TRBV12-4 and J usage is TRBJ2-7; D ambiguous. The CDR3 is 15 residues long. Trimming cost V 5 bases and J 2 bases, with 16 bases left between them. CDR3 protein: CASSTARPGPYEQYF. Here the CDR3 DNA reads TGTGCCAGCAGTACCGCCCGGCCAGGCCCCTACGAGCAGTACTTC.

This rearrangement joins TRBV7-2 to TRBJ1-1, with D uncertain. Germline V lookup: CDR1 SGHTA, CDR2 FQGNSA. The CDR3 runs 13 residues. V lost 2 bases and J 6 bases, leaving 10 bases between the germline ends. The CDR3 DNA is TGTGCCAGCAGCTTACTGGGGAGCGCTGAAGCTTTCTTT. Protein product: CASSLLGSAEAFF.

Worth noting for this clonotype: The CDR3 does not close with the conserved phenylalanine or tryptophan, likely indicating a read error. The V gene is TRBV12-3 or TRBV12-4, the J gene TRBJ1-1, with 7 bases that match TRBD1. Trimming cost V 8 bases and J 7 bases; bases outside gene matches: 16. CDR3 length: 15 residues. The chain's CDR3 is CASDSDRAQAGEAFI. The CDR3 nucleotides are TGTGCCAGCGACTCAGACAGGGCCCAGGCGGGTGAAGCTTTCATT.

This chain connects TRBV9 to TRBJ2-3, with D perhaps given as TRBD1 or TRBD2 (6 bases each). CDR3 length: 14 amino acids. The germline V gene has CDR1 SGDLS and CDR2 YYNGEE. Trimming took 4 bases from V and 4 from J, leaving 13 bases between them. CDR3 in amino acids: CASSTGGMADTQYF. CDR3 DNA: TGTGCCAGCAGCACCGGGGGCATGGCAGATACGCAGTATTTT.

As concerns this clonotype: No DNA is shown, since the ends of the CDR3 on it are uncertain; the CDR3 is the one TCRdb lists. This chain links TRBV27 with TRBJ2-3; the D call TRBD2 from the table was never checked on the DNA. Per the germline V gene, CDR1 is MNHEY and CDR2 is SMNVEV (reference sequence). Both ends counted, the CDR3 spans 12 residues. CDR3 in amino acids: CVAGGSTDTLYF.

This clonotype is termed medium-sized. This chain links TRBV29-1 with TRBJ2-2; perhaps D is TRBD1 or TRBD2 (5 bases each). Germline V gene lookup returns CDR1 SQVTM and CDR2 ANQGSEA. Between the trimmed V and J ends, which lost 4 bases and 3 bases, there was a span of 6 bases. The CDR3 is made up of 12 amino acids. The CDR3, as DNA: TGCAGCGTTGTGGGGGACACCGGGGAGCTGTTTTTT. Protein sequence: CSVVGDTGELFF.

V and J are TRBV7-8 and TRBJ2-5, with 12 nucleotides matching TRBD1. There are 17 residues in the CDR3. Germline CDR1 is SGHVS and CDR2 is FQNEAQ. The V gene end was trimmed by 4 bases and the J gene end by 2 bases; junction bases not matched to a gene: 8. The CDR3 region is CASSSQPGQGAQETQYF. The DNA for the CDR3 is TGTGCCAGCAGCTCCCAACCGGGACAGGGGGCTCAAGAGACCCAGTACTTC.

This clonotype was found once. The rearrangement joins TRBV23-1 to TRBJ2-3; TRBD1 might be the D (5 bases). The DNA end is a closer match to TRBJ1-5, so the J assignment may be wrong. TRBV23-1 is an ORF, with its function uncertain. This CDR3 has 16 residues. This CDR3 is CASSQSGTSRKDTQHF. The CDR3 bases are TGCGCCAGCAGTCAATCGGGGACTAGCAGGAAAGATACGCAGCATTTT.

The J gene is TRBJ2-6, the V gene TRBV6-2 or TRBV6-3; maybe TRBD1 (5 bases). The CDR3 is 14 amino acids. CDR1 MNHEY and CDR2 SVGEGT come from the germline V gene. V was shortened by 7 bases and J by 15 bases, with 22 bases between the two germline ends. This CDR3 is CASTFPYGAYDLTF. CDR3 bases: TGTGCCAGCACCTTTCCGTATGGGGCCTACGACCTGACTTTC.

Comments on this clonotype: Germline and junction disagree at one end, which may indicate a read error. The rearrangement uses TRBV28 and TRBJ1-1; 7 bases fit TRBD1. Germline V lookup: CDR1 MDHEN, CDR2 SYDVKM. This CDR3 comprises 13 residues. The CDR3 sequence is CASSMDRLTEAYF. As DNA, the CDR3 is TGTGCCAGCAGTATGGACAGGCTCACTGAAGCTTACTTT.